The T cell receptor beta chain under discussion was sequenced for a study of OX40 agonist ivuxolimab in advanced cancers. The germline gives CDR1 SGHRS, CDR2 YFSETQ. The CDR3 has 13 amino acids. As regards this clone: At one end, the junction sequence differs from germline, possibly due to a read error.

Method: immunoSEQ multiplex PCR; TCRdb's copy keeps in-frame clones and lacks some. The sample includes 90,000 to 100,000 clones, around 95% seen only once; the top ten take 2% to 2.5%. The receptor's source is an adult with an advanced solid tumor such as melanoma, head and neck, liver or kidney cancer. The sequences come from CD4+ or CD8+ T cells sorted from blood, collected in a trial of the OX40 agonist ivuxolimab. This chain uses TRBV5-1 with TRBJ1-5; no clear D gene. The CDR3 nucleotides read TGTGCCAGCAGCATGGCAGGCTCTCAGCCCCAGCATTTT. It translates to CASSMAGSQPQHF. The full variable domain, with the rest looked up from reference TRBV5-1 and TRBJ1-5, is KAGVTQTPRYLIKTRGQQVTLSCSPISGHRSVSWYQQTPGQGLQFLFEYFSETQRNKGNFPGRFSGRQFSNSRSEMNVSTLELGDSALYLCASSMAGSQPQHFGDGTRLSIL.